The clone carrying this TCR beta chain was detected a few times. Between the trimmed V and J ends, which lost 7 bases and 5 bases, there was a span of 14 bases. The CDR3 is made up of 13 amino acids. The entry originates in a study of T cells after yellow fever vaccination. TCRdb fed the 5' RACE reads into MiXCR, producing one record per CDR3 protein. The table records 510,000 or so distinct CDR3 sequences, 15% to 20% of them present only once. Sequenced here: PBMCs, sampled 15 days after the yellow fever booster vaccination. This rearrangement joins TRBV12-3 or TRBV12-4 to TRBJ1-1; D not resolved. This receptor was obtained from a man aged 25-45 years who received the YFV17D yellow fever vaccine. CDR3: CASNREVKTEAFF. The CDR3, as DNA: TGTGCCAGCAACCGCGAGGTTAAAACTGAAGCTTTCTTT.